This TCR beta chain was recovered during a study of blood T cell repertoires in COVID-19. Study context: The analysed material was cDNA or gDNA that came from T cells, B-cell-depleted T cells, or PBMCs.

One Seattle source followed patients from active infection through their disease course. The CDR3 sequence is 14 residues long. Deletions cut 3 bases from V and 8 bases from J, with 16 bases between. Germline V gene sequence: CDR1 SEHNR, CDR2 FQNEAQ (reference sequence). Data came from immunoSEQ multiplex PCR; TCRdb stores just in-frame clones and leaves some out. Altogether about 330,000 clones are present, roughly 89% being singletons, with the ten largest covering roughly 8.9%. The chain links TRBV7-9 to TRBJ1-2, with D tentatively TRBD1 (6 bases). The sample consisted of peripheral blood. The clonotype originates from a man aged 25-45 years with COVID-19, enrolled during active disease. The CDR3 DNA follows: TGTGCCAGCAGCTTTGCACAGGGTGGAGGAGGCTACACCTTC. Its translation is CASSFAQGGGGYTF.